This TCR beta chain was observed in a study of cytomegalovirus exposure and HLA in healthy donors. Study conclusions and caveats: The classifier, whose performance was assessed in both the original and validation cohorts, reportedly diagnosed cytomegalovirus status with high specificity and sensitivity.

Regarding this clone: Its matching antigen is unknown.

V lost 5 bases and J lost 3; bases outside the gene matches: 3. Germline assignment: CDR1 SNHLY and CDR2 FYNNEI. The CDR3 contains 14 residues. It was with 60 Vbeta and 13 Jbeta primers that the PCR ran. Data came from immunoSEQ multiplex PCR; TCRdb stores just in-frame clones and leaves some out. This sample has some 110,000 clones, with approximately 80% found just once. This clonotype was sampled from a woman aged 25 to 39 in good health and CMV-seronegative. The chain has TRBV2 and TRBJ2-7; 11 bases fit TRBD2. The sample comprised PBMCs. CDR3 bases: TGTGCCAGCAGTCCCGGGACTAGCGGCTACGAGCAGTACTTC. Translating gives CASSPGTSGYEQYF.